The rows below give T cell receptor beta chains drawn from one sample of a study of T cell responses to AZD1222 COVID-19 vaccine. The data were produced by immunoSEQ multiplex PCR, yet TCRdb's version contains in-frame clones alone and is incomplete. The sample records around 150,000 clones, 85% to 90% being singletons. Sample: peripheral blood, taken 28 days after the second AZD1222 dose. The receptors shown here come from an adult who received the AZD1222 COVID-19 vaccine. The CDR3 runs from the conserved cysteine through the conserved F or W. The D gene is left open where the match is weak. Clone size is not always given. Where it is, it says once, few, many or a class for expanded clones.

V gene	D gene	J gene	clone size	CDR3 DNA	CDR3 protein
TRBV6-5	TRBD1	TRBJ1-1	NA	TGTGCCAGCAGTAAATGGCAGGGGGCGAACACTGAAGCTTTCTTT	CASSKWQGANTEAFF
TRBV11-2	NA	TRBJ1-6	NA	TGTGCCAGCAGCTTATATCAGGGTTCACCCCTCCACTTT	CASSLYQGSPLHF
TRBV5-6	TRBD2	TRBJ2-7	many	TGTGCCAGCAGCTCCAAACCGGGACTAGCGGGGACCTACGAGCAGTACTTC	CASSSKPGLAGTYEQYF
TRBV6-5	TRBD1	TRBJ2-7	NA	TGTGCCAGCATCGTGACAGGGGGTGGCTACGAGCAGTACTTC	CASIVTGGGYEQYF
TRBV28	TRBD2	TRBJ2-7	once	TGTGCCAGCAGTCCGCCCTTGGCGGGGGGCTCCTACGAGCAGTACTTC	CASSPPLAGGSYEQYF
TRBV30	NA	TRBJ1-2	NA	TGTGCCTGGAGGACAGCTACTCTCTATGGCTACACCTTC	CAWRTATLYGYTF
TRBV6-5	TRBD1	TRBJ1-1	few	TGTGCCAGCAGGGGACAGACGAACACTGAAGCTTTCTTT	CASRGQTNTEAFF
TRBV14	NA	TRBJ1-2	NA	TGTGCCAGCAGCCAAGTTGGCAGGAGAGAGGGCTACACCTTC	CASSQVGRREGYTF
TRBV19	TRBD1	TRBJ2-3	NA	TGTGCCAGTAGTACGAGTCCCGGGACAGGGGGCCGATGGGCAGATACGCAGTATTTT	CASSTSPGTGGRWADTQYF
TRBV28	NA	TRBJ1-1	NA	TGTGCCAGCAGTTTATATACGGGGGGGGGCACTGAAGCTTTCTTT	CASSLYTGGGTEAFF
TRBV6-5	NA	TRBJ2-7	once	TGTGCCAGCAGTTACGCGGCAGGGGACTCCTACGAGCAGTACTTC	CASSYAAGDSYEQYF
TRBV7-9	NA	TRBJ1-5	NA	TGTGCCAGCAGCTTATCCCGCAATCAGCCCCAGCATTTT	CASSLSRNQPQHF
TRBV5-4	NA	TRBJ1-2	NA	TGTGCCAGCAGCTCGGAGGGAGGGGTCTCCTTC	CASSSEGGVSF
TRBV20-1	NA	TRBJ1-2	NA	TGCAGTGCTAGAAACAACTATGGCTACACCTTC	CSARNNYGYTF
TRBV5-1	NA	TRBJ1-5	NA	TGCGCCAGCAGCCCCGAGGGTGATCAGCCCCAGCATTTT	CASSPEGDQPQHF
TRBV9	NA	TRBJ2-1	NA	TGTGCCAGCAGCCCCCGGGCTACGTACAATGAGCAGTTCTTC	CASSPRATYNEQFF
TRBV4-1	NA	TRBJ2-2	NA	TGCGCCAGCAGCCTAGAAGGGGGTGCGACGAGAGGGGAGCTGTTTTTT	CASSLEGGATRGELFF
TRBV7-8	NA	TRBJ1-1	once	TGTGCCAGCAGCCTCAGGGTAAATGAAGCTTTCTTT	CASSLRVNEAFF
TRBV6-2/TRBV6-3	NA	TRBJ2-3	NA	TGTGCCAGCAGTAGGGGACCCACTTCGAATACGCAGTATTTT	CASSRGPTSNTQYF
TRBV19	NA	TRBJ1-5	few	TGTGCCAGTAGTCCGGGACAACCTAATAGCAATCAGCCCCAGCATTTT	CASSPGQPNSNQPQHF
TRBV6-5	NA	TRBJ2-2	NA	TGTGCCAGCAGTTACCGGCCAGTGAACACCGGGGAGCTGTTTTTT	CASSYRPVNTGELFF
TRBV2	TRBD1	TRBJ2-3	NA	TGTGCCACCTCCGACAGGGACCCAGATACGCAGTATTTT	CATSDRDPDTQYF